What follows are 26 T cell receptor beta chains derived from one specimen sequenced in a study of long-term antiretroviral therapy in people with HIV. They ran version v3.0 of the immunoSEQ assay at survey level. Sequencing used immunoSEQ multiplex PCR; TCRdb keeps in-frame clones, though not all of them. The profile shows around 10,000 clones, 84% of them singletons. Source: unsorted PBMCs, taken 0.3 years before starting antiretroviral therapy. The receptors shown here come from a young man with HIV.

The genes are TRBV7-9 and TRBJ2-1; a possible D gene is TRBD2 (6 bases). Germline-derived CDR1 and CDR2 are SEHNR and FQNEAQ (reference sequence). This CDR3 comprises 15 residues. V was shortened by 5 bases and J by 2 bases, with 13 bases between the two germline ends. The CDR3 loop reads CASSPGTPTYNEQFF. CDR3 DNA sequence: TGTGCCAGCAGCCCCGGGACTCCAACCTACAATGAGCAGTTCTTC.

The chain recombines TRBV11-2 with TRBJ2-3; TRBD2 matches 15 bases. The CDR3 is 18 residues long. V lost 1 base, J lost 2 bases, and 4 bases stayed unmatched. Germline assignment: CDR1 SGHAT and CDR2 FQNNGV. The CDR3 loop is CASSLGGTSGRYTDTQYF. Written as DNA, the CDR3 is TGTGCCAGCAGCTTAGGGGGGACTAGCGGGAGGTACACAGATACGCAGTATTTT.

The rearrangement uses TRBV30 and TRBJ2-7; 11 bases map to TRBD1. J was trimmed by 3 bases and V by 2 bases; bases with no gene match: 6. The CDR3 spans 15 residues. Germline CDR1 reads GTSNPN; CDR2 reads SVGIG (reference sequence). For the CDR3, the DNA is TGTGCCTGGAGTCAGGGACAGGGGGTCTACTACGAGCAGTACTTC. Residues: CAWSQGQGVYYEQYF.

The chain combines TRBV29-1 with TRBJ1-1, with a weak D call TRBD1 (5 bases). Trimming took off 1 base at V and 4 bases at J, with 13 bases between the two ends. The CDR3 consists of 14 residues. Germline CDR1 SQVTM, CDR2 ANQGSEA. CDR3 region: CSVEVGGVATEAFF. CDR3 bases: TGCAGCGTTGAAGTGGGGGGGGTAGCCACTGAAGCTTTCTTT.

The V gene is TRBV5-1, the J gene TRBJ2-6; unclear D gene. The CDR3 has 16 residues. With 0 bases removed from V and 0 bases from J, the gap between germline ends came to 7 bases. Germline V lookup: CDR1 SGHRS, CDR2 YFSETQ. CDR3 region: CASSLGPLSGANVLTF. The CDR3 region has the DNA TGCGCCAGCAGCTTGGGGCCTCTCTCTGGGGCCAACGTCCTGACTTTC.

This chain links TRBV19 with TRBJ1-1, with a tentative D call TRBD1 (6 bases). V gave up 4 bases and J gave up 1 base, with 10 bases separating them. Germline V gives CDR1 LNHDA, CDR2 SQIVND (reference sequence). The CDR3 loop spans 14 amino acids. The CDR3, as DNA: TGTGCCAGTAGTACCGGGACACCGAACACTGAAGCTTTCTTT. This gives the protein CASSTGTPNTEAFF.

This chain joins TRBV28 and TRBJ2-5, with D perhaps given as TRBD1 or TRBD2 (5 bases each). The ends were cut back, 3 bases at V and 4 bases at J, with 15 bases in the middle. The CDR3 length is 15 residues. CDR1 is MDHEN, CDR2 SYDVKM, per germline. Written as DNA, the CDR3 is TGTGCCAGCAGTTTCCGCCGATACGGGACAGAGACCCAGTACTTC. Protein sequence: CASSFRRYGTETQYF.

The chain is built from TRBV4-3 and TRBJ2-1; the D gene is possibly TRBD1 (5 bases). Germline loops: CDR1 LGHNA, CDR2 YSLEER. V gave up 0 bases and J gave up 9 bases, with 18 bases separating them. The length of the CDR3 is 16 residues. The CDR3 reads CASSQDGQGLLVEQFF. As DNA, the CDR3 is TGCGCCAGCAGCCAAGACGGGCAGGGTTTGCTGGTTGAGCAGTTCTTC.

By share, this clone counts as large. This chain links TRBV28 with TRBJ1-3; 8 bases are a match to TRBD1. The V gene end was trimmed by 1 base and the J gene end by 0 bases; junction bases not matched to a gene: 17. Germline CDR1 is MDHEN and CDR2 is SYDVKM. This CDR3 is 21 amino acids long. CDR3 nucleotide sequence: TGTGCCAGCAGTTTATATACCACTCTTCAGGGGGCTACTTCCTCTGGAAACACCATATATTTT. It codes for CASSLYTTLQGATSSGNTIYF.

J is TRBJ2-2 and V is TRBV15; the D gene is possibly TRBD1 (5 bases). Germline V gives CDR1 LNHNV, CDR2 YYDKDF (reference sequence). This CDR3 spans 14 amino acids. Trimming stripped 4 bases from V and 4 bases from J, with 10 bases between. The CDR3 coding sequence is TGTGCCACCAGCAAGGGGCAGTTCACCGGGGAGCTGTTTTTT. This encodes CATSKGQFTGELFF.

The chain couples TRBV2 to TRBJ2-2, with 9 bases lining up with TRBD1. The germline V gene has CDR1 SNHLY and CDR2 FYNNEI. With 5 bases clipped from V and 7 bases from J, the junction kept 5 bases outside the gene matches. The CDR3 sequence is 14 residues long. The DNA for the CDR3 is TGTGCCAGCAGTAGACAGGGGGAGATCGGGGAGCTGTTTTTT. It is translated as CASSRQGEIGELFF.

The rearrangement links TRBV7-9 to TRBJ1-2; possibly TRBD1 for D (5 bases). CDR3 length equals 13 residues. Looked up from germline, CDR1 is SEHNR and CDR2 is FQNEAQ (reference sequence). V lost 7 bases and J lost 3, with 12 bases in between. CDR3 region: CASTPGADYGYTF. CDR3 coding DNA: TGTGCCAGCACCCCTGGGGCTGACTATGGCTACACCTTC.

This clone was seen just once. DNA for the CDR3: TGTGCCAGCAGCTTACTAGCGGAGGGTCGAGGGGCGTTCTTC. It codes for CASSLLAEGRGAFF. V and J are TRBV7-9 and TRBJ2-1; TRBD2 matches at 7 bases. V gave up 2 bases and J gave up 15 bases; unmatched junction bases: 13. Per germline, CDR1 SEHNR and CDR2 FQNEAQ (reference sequence). CDR3 length: 14 amino acids.

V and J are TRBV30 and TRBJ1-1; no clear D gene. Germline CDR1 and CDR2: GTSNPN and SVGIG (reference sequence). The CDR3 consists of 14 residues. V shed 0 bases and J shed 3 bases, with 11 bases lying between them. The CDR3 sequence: CAWSVRLGDTEAFF. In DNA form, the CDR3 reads TGTGCCTGGAGTGTAAGGCTTGGGGACACTGAAGCTTTCTTT. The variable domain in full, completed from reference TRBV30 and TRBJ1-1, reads SQTIHQWPATLVQPVGSPLSLECTVEGTSNPNLYWYRQAAGRGLQLLFYSVGIGQISSEVPQNLSASRPQDRQFILSSKKLLLSDSGFYLCAWSVRLGDTEAFFGQGTRLTVV.

The CDR3 bases are TGTGCCAGCAGTGCTCAGCTATACACAGATACGCAGTATTTT. This encodes CASSAQLYTDTQYF. The chain uses TRBV6-1 and TRBJ2-3; D not certain. This CDR3 has 14 residues. The V gene's germline CDR1 is MNHNS and CDR2 SASEGT. V dropped 4 bases and J dropped 2 bases, with 10 bases sitting between them.

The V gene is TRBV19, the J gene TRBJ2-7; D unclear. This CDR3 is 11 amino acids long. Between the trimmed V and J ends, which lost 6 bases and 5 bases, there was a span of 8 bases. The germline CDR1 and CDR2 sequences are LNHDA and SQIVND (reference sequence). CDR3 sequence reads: CASRSVNEQYF. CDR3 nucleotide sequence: TGTGCCAGTAGATCAGTAAACGAGCAGTACTTC.

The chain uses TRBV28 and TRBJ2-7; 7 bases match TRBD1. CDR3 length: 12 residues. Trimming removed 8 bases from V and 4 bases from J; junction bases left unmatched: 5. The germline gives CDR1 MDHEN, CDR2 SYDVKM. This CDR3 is CASGQVRYEQYF. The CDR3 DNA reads TGTGCCAGCGGACAGGTACGGTACGAGCAGTACTTC.

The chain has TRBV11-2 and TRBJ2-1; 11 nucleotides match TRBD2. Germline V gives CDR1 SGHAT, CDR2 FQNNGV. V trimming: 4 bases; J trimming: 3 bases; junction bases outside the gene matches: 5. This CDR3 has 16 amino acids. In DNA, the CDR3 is TGTGCCAGCAGCTCGATAGCGGGGGGGAACTACAATGAGCAGTTCTTC. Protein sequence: CASSSIAGGNYNEQFF.

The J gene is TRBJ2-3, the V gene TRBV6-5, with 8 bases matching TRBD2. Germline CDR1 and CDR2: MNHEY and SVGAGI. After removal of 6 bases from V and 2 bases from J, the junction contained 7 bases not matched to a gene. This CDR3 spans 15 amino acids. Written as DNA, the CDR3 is TGTGCCAGCAGGCCTACTAGCGGTCACACAGATACGCAGTATTTT. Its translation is CASRPTSGHTDTQYF.

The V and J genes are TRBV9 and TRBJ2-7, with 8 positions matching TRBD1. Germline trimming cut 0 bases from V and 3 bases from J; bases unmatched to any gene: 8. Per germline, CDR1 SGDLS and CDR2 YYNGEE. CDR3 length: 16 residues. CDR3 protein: CASSVDEQGGIYEQYF. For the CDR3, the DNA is TGTGCCAGCAGCGTAGATGAACAGGGGGGAATCTACGAGCAGTACTTC.

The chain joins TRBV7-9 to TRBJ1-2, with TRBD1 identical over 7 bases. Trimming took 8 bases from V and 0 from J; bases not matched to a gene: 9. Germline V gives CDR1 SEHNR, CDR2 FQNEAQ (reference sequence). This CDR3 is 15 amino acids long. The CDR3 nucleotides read TGTGCCAGCCGTAATCGGACAGGTACTAACTATGGCTACACCTTC. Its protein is CASRNRTGTNYGYTF.

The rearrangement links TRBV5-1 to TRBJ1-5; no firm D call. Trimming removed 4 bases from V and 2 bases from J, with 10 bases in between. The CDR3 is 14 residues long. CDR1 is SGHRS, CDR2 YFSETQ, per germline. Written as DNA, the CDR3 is TGCGCCAGCAGCACCAGCGGTGGCAATCAGCCCCAGCATTTT. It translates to CASSTSGGNQPQHF.

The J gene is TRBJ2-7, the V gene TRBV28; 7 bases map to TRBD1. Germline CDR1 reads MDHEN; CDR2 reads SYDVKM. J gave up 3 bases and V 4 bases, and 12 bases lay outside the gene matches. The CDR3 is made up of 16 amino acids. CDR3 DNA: TGTGCCAGCAGTTCCGATTACGGGACAGACTTCTACGAGCAGTACTTC. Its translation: CASSSDYGTDFYEQYF. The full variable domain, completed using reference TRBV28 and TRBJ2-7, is DVKVTQSSRYLVKRTGEKVFLECVQDMDHENMFWYRQDPGLGLRLIYFSYDVKMKEKGDIPEGYSVSREKKERFSLILESASTNQTSMYLCASSSDYGTDFYEQYFGPGTRLTVT.

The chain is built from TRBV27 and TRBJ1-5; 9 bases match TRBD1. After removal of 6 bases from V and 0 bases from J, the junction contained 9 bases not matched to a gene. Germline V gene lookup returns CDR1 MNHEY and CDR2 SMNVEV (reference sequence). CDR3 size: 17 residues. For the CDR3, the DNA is TGTGCCAGCAGGAGTAGGGGGACAGGGAATAGCAATCAGCCCCAGCATTTT. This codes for CASRSRGTGNSNQPQHF.

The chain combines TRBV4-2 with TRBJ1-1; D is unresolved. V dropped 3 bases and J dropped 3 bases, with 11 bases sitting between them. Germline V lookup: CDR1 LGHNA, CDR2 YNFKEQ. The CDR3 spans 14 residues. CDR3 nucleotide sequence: TGTGCCAGCAGCCACCTTCCGGAGGACACTGAAGCTTTCTTT. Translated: CASSHLPEDTEAFF.

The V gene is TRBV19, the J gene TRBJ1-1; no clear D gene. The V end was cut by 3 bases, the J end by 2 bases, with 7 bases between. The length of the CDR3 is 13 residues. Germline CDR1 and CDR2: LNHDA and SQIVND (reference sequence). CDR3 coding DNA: TGTGCCAGTAGTATCAGTCCTAACACTGAAGCTTTCTTT. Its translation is CASSISPNTEAFF.